Shown below are 26 T cell receptor beta chains from a single sample sequenced in a study of post-analysis software for immune sequencing data (dated by TCRdb to the mid-2010s). Their antigens are not known. Libraries were made using PCR. The sequencer was an Illumina HiSeq 2500. To reduce PCR and sequencing biases, unique molecular identifiers were built into the TCR beta cDNA libraries. TCRdb trimmed public reads at Q25 via fastp, called clones via MiXCR and kept in-frame beta chains. Under each unique CDR3 protein, matching rows form one entry showing the most common genes and DNA. The sample table shows roughly 400,000 distinct CDR3 sequences, and roughly 38% are seen once. The ten largest account for around 8% of the sample. What the authors observed across the whole study: Patients showed significantly higher frequencies than controls for several TRBV segments, among them TRBV5-6, TRBV5-1 and TRBV20-1.

The sample consisted of blood. The receptors stem from a girl aged 2 to 10 with multiple sclerosis.

The chain has TRBV6-6 and TRBJ1-2, with D tentatively TRBD1 (5 bases). CDR1 is MNHNY, CDR2 SVGAGI, per germline (reference sequence). This CDR3 is built from 14 residues. V was clipped by 8 bases and J by 8 bases, with 21 bases between them. This chain's CDR3 is CASGGAESSSGYTF. In DNA, the CDR3 is TGTGCCAGCGGAGGGGCAGAGTCGTCCTCCGGCTACACCTTC.

This clonotype was recorded many times. V and J are TRBV6-1 and TRBJ2-1; a possible D gene is TRBD2 (6 bases). The CDR3 has 15 residues. V dropped 7 bases and J dropped 0 bases, with 13 bases sitting between them. Germline CDR1 and CDR2: MNHNS and SASEGT. This CDR3 is CASTPSVSSYNEQFF. Here the CDR3 DNA reads TGTGCCAGCACACCTAGCGTAAGCTCCTACAATGAGCAGTTCTTC.

This clonotype occurred a few times. The genes are TRBV6-6 and TRBJ2-7, with 8 bases fitting TRBD1. Germline V gene data show CDR1 as MNHNY and CDR2 as SVGAGI (reference sequence). The CDR3 contains 17 residues. With 8 bases clipped from V and 6 bases from J, the junction kept 21 bases outside the gene matches. CDR3 loop: CASWAGGENGVMGEQYF. CDR3 nucleotides: TGTGCCAGCTGGGCAGGGGGCGAGAATGGCGTGATGGGCGAGCAGTACTTC.

This clonotype was seen only a few times. The rearrangement uses TRBV20-1 and TRBJ1-2; D is possibly TRBD1 (5 bases). Trimming left V 4 bases short and J 4 bases short, with 19 bases between. CDR1 and CDR2 from the germline V gene are DFQATT and SNEGSKA (reference sequence). CDR3 length: 15 residues. CDR3 sequence reads: CSAKVWDHYLYGYTF. Written as DNA, the CDR3 is TGCAGTGCTAAGGTCTGGGACCACTACCTCTATGGCTACACCTTC.

The chain carries TRBV28 and TRBJ2-3; 10 bases are a match to TRBD2. V gave up 6 bases and J gave up 7 bases; unmatched junction bases: 7. There are 14 residues in the CDR3. The germline CDR1 and CDR2 sequences are MDHEN and SYDVKM. CDR3 in amino acids: CASRWTSGRYTQYF. The CDR3 DNA reads TGTGCCAGCAGGTGGACTAGCGGAAGGTATACGCAGTATTTT.

This clonotype was counted between two and nine times. The V gene is TRBV20-1, the J gene TRBJ1-2, with 7 bases fitting TRBD1. This CDR3 contains 14 residues. CDR1 DFQATT and CDR2 SNEGSKA come from the germline V gene (reference sequence). J lost 3 bases, V lost 5 bases, and 9 bases had no gene match. CDR3 in DNA: TGCAGTGCTGACATGGGACAGTACGACTATGGCTACACCTTC. Protein: CSADMGQYDYGYTF.

In this sample, this clonotype turned up many times. J is TRBJ2-1 and V is TRBV20-1; 10 bases map to TRBD2. The CDR3 is 15 amino acids. V lost 0 bases, J lost 7 bases, and 6 bases stayed unmatched. Germline CDR1 reads DFQATT; CDR2 reads SNEGSKA (reference sequence). CDR3 DNA: TGCAGTGCTAGAGATCAAGAGCGGGGGGGGAATGAGCAGTTCTTC. Protein sequence: CSARDQERGGNEQFF.

This clonotype was picked up one time. The junction departs from the called germline gene at one end, perhaps through a read error. V and J are TRBV29-1 and TRBJ2-5; 7 nucleotides line up with TRBD2. Germline V gene lookup returns CDR1 SQVTM and CDR2 ANQGSEA. The CDR3 runs 15 residues. CDR3 DNA sequence: TGCAGCGTCCCTTCCCCTAGCGGAATACAAGAGACCCGGTACTTC. Its protein product is CSVPSPSGIQETRYF.

This clonotype was seen a handful of times. The rearrangement links TRBV28 to TRBJ2-7; the D is unclear. V was cut by 1 base and J by 0 bases, with 4 bases left in between. The CDR3 is made up of 13 amino acids. CDR1 and CDR2 from the germline V gene are MDHEN and SYDVKM. As DNA, the CDR3 is TGTGCCAGCAGTTTATTGGGCTCCTACGAGCAGTACTTC. Amino acids: CASSLLGSYEQYF.

This rearrangement joins TRBV20-1 to TRBJ2-3; no reliable D call. The ends were cut back, 7 bases at V and 2 bases at J, with 13 bases in the middle. This CDR3 is built from 13 residues. Looked up from germline, CDR1 is DFQATT and CDR2 is SNEGSKA (reference sequence). The CDR3 DNA follows: TGCAGTGGGGCGGATCCTCCCACAGATACGCAGTATTTT. Translated, it gives CSGADPPTDTQYF.

At least ten counts were recorded for this clonotype. At one end the junction does not follow the germline gene, possibly because of a read error. The genes are TRBV5-1 and TRBJ2-3; D is undetermined. This CDR3 has 12 residues. Germline CDR1 SGHRS, CDR2 YFSETQ. CDR3 nucleotides: TGTGCCAGCAGCTTGGCCACAGATACGCAGTATTTT. Translated, it gives CASSLATDTQYF.

J is TRBJ2-5 and V is TRBV28; 15 bases map to TRBD2. From germline, CDR1 is MDHEN and CDR2 SYDVKM. The CDR3 extends over 16 amino acids. With 4 bases clipped from V and 5 bases from J, the junction kept 5 bases outside the gene matches. CDR3 DNA: TGTGCCAGCAGTTCCCCAGGACTAGCGGGAGGGGAGACCCAGTACTTC. Translated, it gives CASSSPGLAGGETQYF.

J is TRBJ2-3 and V is TRBV20-1; 9 bases align to TRBD1. The J segment lost 4 bases and the V segment lost 5 bases, leaving 7 bases of the junction unmatched. Germline CDR1 reads DFQATT; CDR2 reads SNEGSKA (reference sequence). The CDR3 sequence is 14 residues long. CDR3 amino acids: CSAHDRGRADTQYF. CDR3 nucleotides: TGCAGTGCTCATGACAGGGGGAGGGCAGATACGCAGTATTTT.

This clonotype occurred a few times. The chain links TRBV15 to TRBJ2-3, with D unresolved. CDR1 is LNHNV and CDR2 is YYDKDF in the germline V gene (reference sequence). The CDR3 has 12 amino acids. V lost 5 bases to trimming and J lost 5 bases, with 8 bases between them. Here the CDR3 reads CATSLFGDTQYF. In DNA, the CDR3 is TGTGCCACCAGCCTATTTGGAGATACGCAGTATTTT.

Many counts were recorded for this clonotype. The genes are TRBV11-2 and TRBJ2-7; D not certain. Germline values: CDR1 SGHAT, CDR2 FQNNGV. Trimming removed 3 bases from V and 5 bases from J, with 8 bases in between. The CDR3 is 12 amino acids. The CDR3 bases are TGTGCCAGCAGCTTTTCTGGGGACGAGCAGTACTTC. The encoded protein is CASSFSGDEQYF.

There are a few counts of this clonotype. The junction differs from germline at one of its ends, possibly a read error. This chain uses TRBV18 with TRBJ2-7; D call uncertain. This CDR3 has 12 residues. Germline V gives CDR1 KGHSH, CDR2 LQKENI. CDR3 loop: CASSSPNYEQYF. CDR3 DNA: TGTGCCAGCTCATCACCAAACTACGAGCAGTACTTC.

This clonotype was found a few times. The chain links TRBV6-5 to TRBJ1-6; D is possibly TRBD1 (6 bases). The CDR3 spans 16 residues. The V gene lost 6 bases and the J gene lost 0 bases, with 12 bases spanning the gap. The V gene's germline CDR1 is MNHEY and CDR2 SVGAGI. The CDR3 DNA reads as TGTGCCAGCAGCCCGACAGGAAGCTCCTATAATTCACCCCTCCACTTT. Protein: CASSPTGSSYNSPLHF.

The chain couples TRBV15 to TRBJ1-5, with D hard to call. Germline CDR1 and CDR2: LNHNV and YYDKDF (reference sequence). CDR3 length: 13 amino acids. V lost 0 bases and J lost 4, with 4 bases in between. In DNA form, the CDR3 reads TGTGCCACCAGCAGAGACCCGAATCAGCCCCAGCATTTT. Its protein product is CATSRDPNQPQHF.

CDR3 loop: CSARDYGLSYGYTF. The DNA of the CDR3 is TGCAGTGCTAGAGATTATGGATTGAGCTATGGCTACACCTTC. The chain carries TRBV20-1 and TRBJ1-2; D not certain. Trimming removed 0 bases from V and 4 bases from J, with 12 bases in between. The CDR3 contains 14 residues. Germline values: CDR1 DFQATT, CDR2 SNEGSKA (reference sequence).

For this clonotype: Germline is not matched at one junction end, which may reflect a read error. V is TRBV20-1 and J is TRBJ2-3; the D call may be TRBD1 or TRBD2 (5 bases each). This CDR3 spans 15 amino acids. Germline lookup yields CDR1 DFQATT and CDR2 SNEGSKA (reference sequence). DNA for the CDR3: TGCAGTCCCACTAGGACTGGACACCACACAGGTACGCAGTATTTT. Translated, it gives CSPTRTGHHTGTQYF.

The genes are TRBV5-1 and TRBJ2-5, with D tentatively TRBD2 (6 bases). In germline, CDR1 is SGHRS, CDR2 YFSETQ. V was shortened by 5 bases and J by 5 bases, with 22 bases between the two germline ends. The CDR3 is made up of 16 amino acids. The CDR3 region is CASSMLASLGVETQYF. In nucleotides, the CDR3 is TGCGCCAGCAGTATGCTAGCGTCTCTTGGCGTGGAGACCCAGTACTTC.

CDR3 protein: CASSLGQPAYNEQFF. As DNA, the CDR3 is TGTGCCAGCAGTTTAGGGCAGCCAGCCTACAATGAGCAGTTCTTC. The V call is TRBV12-3 or TRBV12-4, the J call TRBJ2-1; D is unresolved. Trimming left V 1 base short and J 2 bases short, with 9 bases between. The length of the CDR3 is 15 residues.

The V call is TRBV7-8, the J call TRBJ2-5; TRBD1 aligns across 8 bases. Germline CDR1 reads SGHVS; CDR2 reads FQNEAQ. Trimming at V came to 6 bases and at J to 11 bases, leaving 17 bases not matched to a gene. The CDR3 extends over 15 amino acids. CDR3 residues: CASSTDRGRNYKQYF. CDR3 nucleotide sequence: TGTGCCAGCAGTACCGACAGGGGAAGGAACTACAAGCAGTACTTC.

This clonotype was seen more than once but under ten times. V gene TRBV20-1 combines with J gene TRBJ2-7, with D possibly matching TRBD2 (5 bases). Germline-derived CDR1 and CDR2 are DFQATT and SNEGSKA (reference sequence). The CDR3 sequence is 15 residues long. The V and J ends lost 0 bases and 0 bases respectively, with 12 bases between them. The CDR3 DNA reads TGCAGTGCTAGAGATCTCGGACTGGCCTCCTACGAGCAGTACTTC. Translation: CSARDLGLASYEQYF.

The genes are TRBV12-3 or TRBV12-4 and TRBJ1-2; no clear D gene. With 6 bases removed from V and 0 bases from J, the gap between germline ends came to 8 bases. The CDR3 extends over 13 amino acids. CDR3: CASRTATNYGYTF. CDR3 nucleotide sequence: TGTGCCAGCAGGACCGCCACTAACTATGGCTACACCTTC.

The chain couples TRBV10-1 to TRBJ2-2, with D possibly matching TRBD1 (5 bases). This CDR3 is 16 amino acids long. The germline V gene has CDR1 WNHNN and CDR2 SYGVQD (reference sequence). Trimming cost V 0 bases and J 2 bases, with 10 bases left between them. The CDR3 loop is CASSESLGRNTGELFF. CDR3 DNA: TGCGCCAGCAGTGAGTCGCTGGGGCGAAACACCGGGGAGCTGTTTTTT.